The 26 T cell receptor beta chains reported below all come from one sample, sequenced in a study of shared clonotypes between healthy human individuals (TCRdb year 2020). Libraries were prepared through the immunoSEQ multiplex PCR assay. In TCRdb, the immuneACCESS table is reduced to in-frame sequences with V and J assigned. These tables do not hold every clone; where another copy was compared, an unresolved V gene accounts for under half, and the others remain unexplained. The sample table holds roughly 1,800,000 clones, of which 85% to 95% were seen once. In total, the top ten clones hold 1% to 1.5% of the sample. For the CD8 naive samples, CD45RO-negative cells were positively selected for CCR7, yielding a CD45RA+CCR7+ population from which TemRA cells were excluded. The source material was naive CD8+ T cells sorted from blood. The cell subset or site label corresponds to: CD45RA+CCR7+. The receptors shown here come from a man between 18 and 35 years old in good health.

This clone was observed a single time. This chain links TRBV5-4 with TRBJ2-7; D may be TRBD1 or TRBD2 (5 bases each). The CDR3 is 15 residues long. V dropped 0 bases and J dropped 7 bases, with 17 bases sitting between them. CDR1 and CDR2 from the germline V gene are SGHNT and YYREEE (reference sequence). CDR3 coding DNA: TGTGCCAGCAGCTTGGTGTGGGACCCGCCGGGTGAGCAGTACTTC. Amino acid sequence: CASSLVWDPPGEQYF.

This rearrangement joins TRBV5-6 to TRBJ2-1, with D possibly matching TRBD1 (6 bases). The CDR3 length is 14 residues. V was pared by 2 bases and J by 8 bases, with 14 bases between. CDR1 and CDR2 from the germline V gene are SGHDT and YYEEEE. The CDR3 loop is CASSFGLGADEQFF. The CDR3 DNA sequence: TGTGCCAGCAGCTTCGGATTGGGGGCCGATGAGCAGTTCTTC.

Concerning this clone: The sample holds other DNA sequences that translate to the same CDR3. This chain links TRBV27 with TRBJ2-3, with a weak D call TRBD2 (6 bases). Trimming took off 4 bases at V and 4 bases at J, with 12 bases between the two ends. CDR1 and CDR2 from the germline V gene are MNHEY and SMNVEV (reference sequence). The length of the CDR3 is 14 residues. The CDR3 protein is CASSYTGGADTQYF. The CDR3 DNA follows: TGTGCCAGCAGTTACACCGGGGGAGCAGATACGCAGTATTTT.

The chain joins TRBV4-1 to TRBJ2-7; 9 bases are a match to TRBD2. Germline V gene data show CDR1 as MGHRA and CDR2 as YSYEKL. The CDR3 runs 16 residues. V dropped 0 bases and J dropped 3; count of bases not matched to a gene: 6. CDR3 DNA sequence: TGCGCCAGCAGCCAAGAAACGGGACTAGCCCTCTACGAGCAGTACTTC. Protein sequence: CASSQETGLALYEQYF.

The chain couples TRBV23-1 to TRBJ2-5, with TRBD2 matching 10 bases. TRBV23-1 has ORF status, its function being uncertain. Germline trimming cut 0 bases from V and 5 bases from J; bases unmatched to any gene: 21. The CDR3 is made up of 21 amino acids. The CDR3 loop reads CASSQSPPTFEREGPLETQYF. The CDR3 region has the DNA TGCGCCAGCAGTCAATCCCCACCGACTTTTGAGCGGGAGGGCCCTCTGGAGACCCAGTACTTC.

This chain joins TRBV5-6 and TRBJ2-1; the D is unclear. Germline lookup yields CDR1 SGHDT and CDR2 YYEEEE. Trimming pared 2 bases from V and 0 bases from J, leaving 15 bases between. The CDR3 spans 17 residues. CDR3 DNA: TGTGCCAGCAGCTTTTTCACCGGAATGAGCTCCTACAATGAGCAGTTCTTC. Its protein product is CASSFFTGMSSYNEQFF.

The CDR3 reads CASSPVQRASNEQYF. For the CDR3, the DNA is TGCGCCAGCAGCCCCGTCCAGAGGGCGAGCAACGAGCAGTACTTC. The rearrangement joins TRBV5-1 to TRBJ2-7, with a weak D call TRBD2 (5 bases). Trimming removed 4 bases at V and 5 bases at J, with 19 bases between. The CDR3 is 15 residues long. CDR1 and CDR2 from the germline V gene are SGHRS and YFSETQ.

There are a few counts of this clone. Within the sample, other DNA sequences also encode this same CDR3. The V and J genes are TRBV6-5 and TRBJ2-7, with D perhaps matching TRBD1 (6 bases). In germline, CDR1 is MNHEY, CDR2 SVGAGI. V dropped 6 bases and J dropped 1 base, with 7 bases sitting between them. The CDR3 loop spans 12 amino acids. CDR3 bases: TGTGCCAGCAGCACAGGGTCCTACGAGCAGTACTTC. Translated, it gives CASSTGSYEQYF.

This sequence joins TRBV7-9 and TRBJ2-1, with D perhaps matching TRBD2 (6 bases). Trimming stripped 5 bases from V and 4 bases from J, with 21 bases between. CDR3 length: 17 residues. Germline CDR1 and CDR2: SEHNR and FQNEAQ (reference sequence). The CDR3 is CASSPPFAEGPYNEQFF. CDR3 in DNA: TGTGCCAGCAGCCCCCCCTTTGCGGAGGGCCCGTACAATGAGCAGTTCTTC. The full variable domain, completed using reference TRBV7-9 and TRBJ2-1, is DTGVSQNPRHKITKRGQNVTFRCDPISEHNRLYWYRQTLGQGPEFLTYFQNEAQLEKSRLLSDRFSAERPKGSFSTLEIQRTEQGDSAMYLCASSPPFAEGPYNEQFFGPGTRLTVL.

CDR3 nucleotides: TGTGCCAGCAGCCCGGGACAGGCGTTTTATGGCTACACCTTC. Encoded protein: CASSPGQAFYGYTF. The J gene is TRBJ1-2, the V gene TRBV4-2, with 8 bases fitting TRBD1. CDR1 LGHNA and CDR2 YNFKEQ come from the germline V gene. J was trimmed by 5 bases and V by 4 bases; bases with no gene match: 6. The CDR3 totals 14 residues.

This clone was seen more than once but under ten times. The chain uses TRBV29-1 and TRBJ1-1; D unresolved. V was shortened by 4 bases and J by 5 bases, with 5 bases between the two germline ends. The CDR3 consists of 10 residues. The germline V gene has CDR1 SQVTM and CDR2 ANQGSEA. The chain's CDR3 is CSVAVTEAFF. The CDR3, as DNA: TGCAGCGTTGCGGTTACTGAAGCTTTCTTT.

The genes are TRBV11-2 and TRBJ1-1, with D maybe TRBD1 (6 bases). The CDR3 loop spans 15 amino acids. Per germline, CDR1 SGHAT and CDR2 FQNNGV. The V end was cut by 1 base, the J end by 5 bases, with 14 bases between. CDR3 in amino acids: CASSLGPGQGTEAFF. CDR3 bases: TGTGCCAGCAGCTTAGGTCCAGGGCAGGGGACTGAAGCTTTCTTT.

The rearrangement joins TRBV6-6 to TRBJ1-5; D not certain. Germline CDR1 reads MNHNY; CDR2 reads SVGAGI (reference sequence). The CDR3 totals 16 residues. V gave up 5 bases and J gave up 0 bases, with 14 bases separating them. The CDR3 nucleotides read TGTGCCAGCAGTCCGCGTACAGAGTATAGCAATCAGCCCCAGCATTTT. Protein: CASSPRTEYSNQPQHF.

This chain links TRBV6-5 with TRBJ2-2, with TRBD1 matching 7 bases. J was trimmed by 3 bases and V by 6 bases; bases with no gene match: 4. Germline CDR1 and CDR2: MNHEY and SVGAGI. This CDR3 is 14 amino acids long. CDR3 DNA: TGTGCCAGCAGCCGAACAGGGGACACCGGGGAGCTGTTTTTT. It specifies CASSRTGDTGELFF.

The chain uses TRBV7-9 and TRBJ2-4; 9 bases are a match to TRBD1. The CDR3 length is 16 residues. CDR1 and CDR2 from the germline V gene are SEHNR and FQNEAQ (reference sequence). The J segment lost 4 bases and the V segment lost 0 bases, leaving 4 bases of the junction unmatched. Here the CDR3 reads CASSLAGQGMKNIQYF. In nucleotides, the CDR3 is TGTGCCAGCAGCTTAGCGGGACAGGGAATGAAAAACATTCAGTACTTC.

The chain uses TRBV27 and TRBJ2-7; maybe TRBD2 (6 bases). This CDR3 contains 14 residues. CDR1 is MNHEY, CDR2 SMNVEV, per germline (reference sequence). The V and J ends lost 6 bases and 0 bases respectively, with 12 bases between them. The CDR3 DNA reads as TGTGCCAGCAGCCTAGCGATGAACTCCTACGAGCAGTACTTC. It translates to CASSLAMNSYEQYF.

The V gene is TRBV6-1, the J gene TRBJ2-3; 10 bases line up with TRBD2. This CDR3 comprises 16 residues. The germline gives CDR1 MNHNS, CDR2 SASEGT. The ends lost 2 bases at V and 5 bases at J; junction bases unmatched: 7. The CDR3 nucleotides are TGTGCCAGCAGTGAAAGGCCCCCTAGCGGGGGAGATACGCAGTATTTT. This translates into CASSERPPSGGDTQYF.

This chain connects TRBV6-1 to TRBJ2-7; D possibly matches TRBD1 or TRBD2 (7 bases each). Germline V CDR1 and CDR2: MNHNS, SASEGT. The CDR3 spans 14 residues. Trimming took off 2 bases at V and 6 bases at J, with 14 bases between the two ends. As DNA, the CDR3 is TGTGCCAGCAGTGAAAGCCCAGGGGGGGGCGAGCAGTACTTC. Residues: CASSESPGGGEQYF.

The chain combines TRBV27 with TRBJ2-2, with a tentative D call TRBD2 (6 bases). The V end lost 7 bases, the J end lost 2 bases, and 14 bases lay between the germline ends. Per germline, CDR1 MNHEY and CDR2 SMNVEV (reference sequence). The CDR3 consists of 15 residues. The DNA of the CDR3 is TGTGCCAGCAAAGTTCTAGCGTTTAACACCGGGGAGCTGTTTTTT. Amino acid sequence: CASKVLAFNTGELFF.

The V gene is TRBV5-1, the J gene TRBJ2-7; TRBD1 agrees at 7 bases. V shed 3 bases, J shed 3 bases, and the junction held 6 bases outside the gene matches. Germline lookup yields CDR1 SGHRS and CDR2 YFSETQ. The length of the CDR3 is 14 residues. The CDR3 nucleotides are TGCGCCAGCAGCTCCGGGACAGCAAACTACGAGCAGTACTTC. This codes for CASSSGTANYEQYF. Variable domain in full (rest from reference TRBV5-1 and TRBJ2-7): KAGVTQTPRYLIKTRGQQVTLSCSPISGHRSVSWYQQTPGQGLQFLFEYFSETQRNKGNFPGRFSGRQFSNSRSEMNVSTLELGDSALYLCASSSGTANYEQYFGPGTRLTVT.

The CDR3 loop is CAISLDASETQYF. CDR3 in DNA: TGTGCCATCAGTCTCGACGCTTCAGAGACCCAGTACTTC. The chain combines TRBV10-3 with TRBJ2-5; D gene uncertain. Germline V lookup: CDR1 ENHRY, CDR2 SYGVKD. The CDR3 length is 13 residues. Trimming took off 5 bases at V and 4 bases at J, with 11 bases between the two ends.

This rearrangement joins TRBV9 to TRBJ2-3; a possible D gene is TRBD2 (5 bases). Trimming stripped 8 bases from V and 1 base from J, with 17 bases between. CDR1 and CDR2 from the germline V gene are SGDLS and YYNGEE. The CDR3 consists of 15 residues. For the CDR3, the DNA is TGTGCCAGTGCTCCCCAGGACGGGGGCACAGATACGCAGTATTTT. As protein: CASAPQDGGTDTQYF.

Concerning this clone itself: Other DNA sequences within the sample encode an identical CDR3. This rearrangement joins TRBV7-9 to TRBJ2-6; no firm D call. Germline values: CDR1 SEHNR, CDR2 FQNEAQ (reference sequence). CDR3 size: 14 residues. The ends were cut back, 1 base at V and 3 bases at J, with 4 bases in the middle. The CDR3 DNA is TGTGCCAGCAGCTTAGGTTATGGGGCCAACGTCCTGACTTTC. Its translation: CASSLGYGANVLTF.

The J gene is TRBJ2-2, the V gene TRBV5-4; possibly TRBD1 or TRBD2 for D (5 bases each). This CDR3 region has 13 residues. The V end was cut by 7 bases, the J end by 1 base, with 8 bases between. Germline V CDR1 and CDR2: SGHNT, YYREEE (reference sequence). DNA for the CDR3: TGTGCCAGCGGGGACGGGAACACCGGGGAGCTGTTTTTT. This encodes CASGDGNTGELFF.

J is TRBJ2-5 and V is TRBV15; D call uncertain. Trimming pared 0 bases from V and 5 bases from J, leaving 13 bases between. The CDR3 contains 15 residues. The germline V gene has CDR1 LNHNV and CDR2 YYDKDF (reference sequence). The CDR3 here is CATSRDSEDKETQYF. CDR3 nucleotides: TGTGCCACCAGCAGAGATAGTGAAGATAAGGAGACCCAGTACTTC.

The chain combines TRBV10-3 with TRBJ2-6; 8 nucleotides match TRBD1. Unmatched junction bases numbered 5, after V lost 2 bases and J lost 2 bases. The length of the CDR3 is 17 residues. CDR1 ENHRY and CDR2 SYGVKD come from the germline V gene. CDR3 loop: CAISETSDRAGANVLTF. The CDR3 DNA is TGTGCCATCAGTGAGACCTCGGACAGGGCTGGGGCCAACGTCCTGACTTTC.